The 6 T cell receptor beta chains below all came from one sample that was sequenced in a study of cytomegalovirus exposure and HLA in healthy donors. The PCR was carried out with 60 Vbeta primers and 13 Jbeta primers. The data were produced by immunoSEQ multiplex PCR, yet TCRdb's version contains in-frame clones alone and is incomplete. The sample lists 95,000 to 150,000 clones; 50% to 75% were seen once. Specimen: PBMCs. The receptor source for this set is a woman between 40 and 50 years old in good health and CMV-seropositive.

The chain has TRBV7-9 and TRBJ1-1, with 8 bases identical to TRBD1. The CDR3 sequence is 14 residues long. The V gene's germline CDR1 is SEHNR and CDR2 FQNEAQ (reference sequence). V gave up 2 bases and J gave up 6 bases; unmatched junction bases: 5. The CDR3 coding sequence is TGTGCCAGCAGCTTACAGGGGGCGAGGGCTGAAGCTTTCTTT. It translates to CASSLQGARAEAFF.

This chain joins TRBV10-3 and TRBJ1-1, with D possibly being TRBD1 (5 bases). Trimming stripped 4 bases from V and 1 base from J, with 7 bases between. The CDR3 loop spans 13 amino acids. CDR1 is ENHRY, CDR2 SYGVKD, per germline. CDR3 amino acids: CAISGRENTEAFF. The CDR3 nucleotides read TGTGCCATCAGTGGCAGGGAGAACACTGAAGCTTTCTTT.

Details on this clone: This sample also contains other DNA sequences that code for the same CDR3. CDR3 residues: CSVAGGAGDTQYF. The DNA of the CDR3 is TGCAGCGTTGCCGGGGGGGCGGGAGATACGCAGTATTTT. The V and J genes are TRBV29-1 and TRBJ2-3, with 8 bases fitting TRBD2. With V trimmed by 4 bases and J by 5 bases, 5 bases remained unmatched. Germline V gene lookup returns CDR1 SQVTM and CDR2 ANQGSEA. The CDR3 runs to 13 residues.

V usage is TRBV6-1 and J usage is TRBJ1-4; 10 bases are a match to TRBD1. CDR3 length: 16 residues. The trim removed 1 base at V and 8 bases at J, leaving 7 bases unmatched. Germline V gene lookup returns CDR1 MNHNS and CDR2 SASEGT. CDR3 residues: CASSEVGWGQGEKLFF. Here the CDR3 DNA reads TGTGCCAGCAGTGAAGTTGGTTGGGGACAGGGGGAAAAACTGTTTTTT.

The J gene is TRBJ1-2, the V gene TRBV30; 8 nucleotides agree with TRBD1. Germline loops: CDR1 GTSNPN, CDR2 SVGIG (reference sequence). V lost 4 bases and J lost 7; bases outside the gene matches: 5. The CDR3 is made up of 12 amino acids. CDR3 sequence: CAWTRDRGGYTF. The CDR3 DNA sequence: TGTGCCTGGACCCGAGACAGGGGTGGCTACACCTTC.

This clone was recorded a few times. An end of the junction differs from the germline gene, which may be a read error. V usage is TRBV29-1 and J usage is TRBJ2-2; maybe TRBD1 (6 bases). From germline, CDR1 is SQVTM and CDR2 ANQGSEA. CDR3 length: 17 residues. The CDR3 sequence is CSVEANQGSGIHRGAVF. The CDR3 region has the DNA TGCAGCGTTGAAGCGAATCAGGGGTCAGGGATTCACCGGGGAGCTGTTTTT.